The TCR beta chain under discussion was sequenced for a study of cytomegalovirus exposure and HLA in healthy donors. Regarding the study as a whole: Researchers catalogued about 150 TCR beta chains as cytomegalovirus-associated.

Germline-derived CDR1 and CDR2 are MGHDK and SYGVNS. V was pared by 0 bases and J by 5 bases, with 7 bases between. The CDR3 spans 13 residues. To note about this clone: What it recognizes is unknown.

It was with 60 Vbeta and 13 Jbeta primers that the PCR ran. Clones were sequenced by immunoSEQ multiplex PCR, and TCRdb holds only the in-frame ones, with some missing. Of some 130,000 clones in the sample, approximately 80% are singletons; the top ten hold 2% to 3%. This receptor was identified in a man under 40 in good health and CMV-seronegative. This chain joins TRBV25-1 and TRBJ1-2; D unresolved. Sample: PBMCs. The CDR3 DNA reads TGTGCCAGCAGTGAATATGAGGGATATGGCTACACCTTC. This sequence encodes CASSEYEGYGYTF.